These 25 T cell receptor beta chains came from one sample sequenced in a study of T cells after posttransplantation cyclophosphamide. Sequenced by immunoSEQ multiplex PCR; TCRdb stores in-frame clones only, minus some. The record shows fewer than 40,000 clones for this sample, with no singletons present. The sequencing sample was made of PBMCs. Receptors originate from a woman between 50 and 59 years old in good health and a related stem cell transplant donor.

The chain employs TRBV11-2 and TRBJ2-1, with 12 bases lining up with TRBD2. Germline V gene sequence: CDR1 SGHAT, CDR2 FQNNGV. The J segment lost 4 bases and the V segment lost 4 bases, leaving 11 bases of the junction unmatched. The CDR3 is made up of 18 amino acids. The CDR3, as DNA: TGTGCCAGCAGCTCTCCTAAACTAACTAGCGGGGGGTACAATGAGCAGTTCTTC. This translates into CASSSPKLTSGGYNEQFF.

The V gene is TRBV19, the J gene TRBJ2-2, with 8 bases identical to TRBD2. This CDR3 region has 15 residues. Losses at the gene ends were 8 bases for V and 2 bases for J; bases not matched to a gene: 7. Germline loops: CDR1 LNHDA, CDR2 SQIVND (reference sequence). CDR3 sequence reads: CASCRREDNTGELFF. For the CDR3, the DNA is TGTGCCAGTTGCAGGCGGGAGGACAACACCGGGGAGCTGTTTTTT.

This clone was recorded at least ten times. This chain joins TRBV7-7 and TRBJ2-7, with D possibly being TRBD1 (5 bases). From germline, CDR1 is SSHAT and CDR2 FNYEAQ (reference sequence). V was clipped by 1 base and J by 3 bases, with 10 bases between them. This CDR3 is built from 14 residues. CDR3 region: CASSLGQGNYEQYF. The CDR3 DNA sequence: TGTGCCAGCAGCTTAGGCCAGGGAAACTACGAGCAGTACTTC.

In its sample, this clone was seen a few times. V is TRBV12-3 or TRBV12-4 and J is TRBJ1-2, with TRBD1 identical over 9 bases. V gave up 5 bases and J gave up 5 bases; unmatched junction bases: 18. The CDR3 sequence is 18 residues long. The CDR3 region is CASSPSPIRDREGYGYTF. The CDR3 DNA is TGTGCCAGCAGTCCCTCGCCTATCCGGGACAGGGAGGGTTATGGCTACACCTTC.

In its sample, this clone was seen many times. The rearrangement uses TRBV10-3 and TRBJ1-4; D possibly corresponds to TRBD1 (5 bases). V lost 2 bases, J lost 5 bases, and 9 bases lay in between. Germline V lookup: CDR1 ENHRY, CDR2 SYGVKD. The CDR3 is 14 amino acids. The CDR3, as DNA: TGTGCCATCAGTGAGGACAGTGAAAATGAAAAACTGTTTTTT. It yields the protein CAISEDSENEKLFF.

This clone was seen many times. The V and J genes are TRBV11-2 and TRBJ1-1, with a possible D match to TRBD1 (5 bases). Germline V gene sequence: CDR1 SGHAT, CDR2 FQNNGV. This CDR3 has 13 amino acids. Between the trimmed V and J ends, which lost 5 bases and 10 bases, there was a span of 17 bases. The CDR3 is CASSRVGQGVAFF. CDR3 coding DNA: TGTGCCAGCAGCCGCGTCGGGCAGGGCGTAGCTTTCTTT. Using reference TRBV11-2 and TRBJ1-1 for the parts outside the CDR3, the full variable domain is EAGVAQSPRYKIIEKRQSVAFWCNPISGHATLYWYQQILGQGPKLLIQFQNNGVVDDSQLPKDRFSAERLKGVDSTLKIQPAKLEDSAVYLCASSRVGQGVAFFGQGTRLTVV.

This clone was recorded many times. One end of the junction is discordant with germline, which a read error may explain. The rearrangement links TRBV7-2 to TRBJ2-1; D gene ambiguous. The CDR3 covers 14 residues. Germline lookup yields CDR1 SGHTA and CDR2 FQGNSA. The DNA for the CDR3 is TGCCTGGGTGCCAGACTCGGAACCTACAATGAGCAGTTCTTC. Protein: CLGARLGTYNEQFF.

Only a few counts were recorded for this clone. The chain joins TRBV30 to TRBJ1-3, with D perhaps TRBD1 (6 bases). The germline V gene has CDR1 GTSNPN and CDR2 SVGIG (reference sequence). Trimming shortened V by 0 bases and J by 0 bases, and 12 bases separated the two germline ends. This CDR3 is built from 16 residues. In DNA form, the CDR3 reads TGTGCCTGGAGTGTAGACAGGACGTACTCTGGAAACACCATATATTTT. Amino acid sequence: CAWSVDRTYSGNTIYF.

This clone has at least ten counts. This chain links TRBV12-3 or TRBV12-4 with TRBJ2-2, with D unresolved. V was pared by 6 bases and J by 6 bases, with 8 bases between. This CDR3 has 12 residues. CDR3 residues: CASSRTAGELFF. The CDR3 bases are TGTGCCAGCAGCCGTACAGCCGGGGAGCTGTTTTTT.

This clone was seen repeatedly, ten times or more. This chain uses TRBV19 with TRBJ2-2; TRBD1 matches at 7 bases. Germline lookup yields CDR1 LNHDA and CDR2 SQIVND (reference sequence). V lost 6 bases and J lost 0; bases outside the gene matches: 4. CDR3 length: 15 residues. DNA of the CDR3: TGTGCCAGTAGGGGACAGACCGCGAACACCGGGGAGCTGTTTTTT. Amino acid sequence: CASRGQTANTGELFF.

Relative to its sample, this clone is medium-sized. The gene calls are TRBV19 and TRBJ1-4; D is possibly TRBD1 (6 bases). CDR3 length equals 13 residues. Germline loops: CDR1 LNHDA, CDR2 SQIVND (reference sequence). V lost 8 bases, J lost 3 bases, and 10 bases lay in between. The CDR3 sequence is CASRQAPNEKLFF. The CDR3 region has the DNA TGTGCCAGTCGACAGGCCCCTAATGAAAAACTGTTTTTT.

Many counts were recorded for this clone. The chain links TRBV27 to TRBJ2-2; 7 nucleotides align to TRBD2. The trim removed 2 bases at V and 1 base at J, leaving 4 bases unmatched. CDR1 is MNHEY, CDR2 SMNVEV, per germline (reference sequence). CDR3 length: 16 residues. CDR3 sequence (DNA): TGTGCCAGCAGTTTAAGCCTAGCGGTGAACACCGGGGAGCTGTTTTTT. Protein product: CASSLSLAVNTGELFF.

This clone was observed at least ten times. The gene calls are TRBV10-3 and TRBJ2-2, with D hard to call. The CDR3 runs to 13 residues. The germline gives CDR1 ENHRY, CDR2 SYGVKD. The ends were cut back, 10 bases at V and 7 bases at J, with 16 bases in the middle. The CDR3: CASSLLGIGELFF. The CDR3 DNA is TGTGCCAGCAGCCTTCTAGGAATCGGGGAGCTGTTTTTT.

This clone has ten or more counts. The chain couples TRBV5-1 to TRBJ1-1, with TRBD1 identical over 9 bases. Germline V gene sequence: CDR1 SGHRS, CDR2 YFSETQ. The ends lost 3 bases at V and 4 bases at J; junction bases unmatched: 7. This CDR3 spans 15 amino acids. CDR3 region: CASSSGQGPGTEAFF. Written as DNA, the CDR3 is TGCGCCAGCAGCTCGGGACAGGGACCGGGCACTGAAGCTTTCTTT.

The table lists this clone with a few counts. V gene TRBV5-1 combines with J gene TRBJ2-4; 7 bases agree with TRBD1. This CDR3 has 16 amino acids. Trimming at V came to 0 bases and at J to 0 bases, leaving 3 bases not matched to a gene. Germline values: CDR1 SGHRS, CDR2 YFSETQ. CDR3 region: CASSLGTGIAKNIQYF. The CDR3 DNA is TGCGCCAGCAGCTTGGGGACAGGCATAGCCAAAAACATTCAGTACTTC.

This clone was recorded many times. The rearrangement joins TRBV19 to TRBJ1-1, with D perhaps TRBD1 (6 bases). V gave up 11 bases and J gave up 1 base, with 11 bases separating them. Per the germline V gene, CDR1 is LNHDA and CDR2 is SQIVND (reference sequence). The CDR3 runs 12 residues. The CDR3 sequence: CAATTGNTEAFF. CDR3 bases: TGTGCCGCGACGACAGGGAACACTGAAGCTTTCTTT.

This clone was seen only a few times. The gene calls are TRBV9 and TRBJ1-5; 7 bases agree with TRBD1. J was trimmed by 4 bases and V by 0 bases; bases with no gene match: 4. This CDR3 is 15 amino acids long. CDR1 is SGDLS, CDR2 YYNGEE, per germline. The CDR3 sequence is CASSVGQGLNQPQHF. The DNA for the CDR3 is TGTGCCAGCAGCGTAGGACAGGGCCTAAATCAGCCCCAGCATTTT.

This clone was observed at least ten times. J is TRBJ2-7 and V is TRBV19, with TRBD1 identical over 11 bases. In germline, CDR1 is LNHDA, CDR2 SQIVND (reference sequence). Unmatched junction bases numbered 2, after V lost 9 bases and J lost 4 bases. The CDR3 is 12 amino acids. The CDR3, as DNA: TGTGCCAGCGGGGACAGGGGGTACGAGCAGTACTTC. It translates to CASGDRGYEQYF.

This clone was found a few times. The chain recombines TRBV7-6 with TRBJ2-3; a weak D match, TRBD2 (6 bases). Looked up from germline, CDR1 is SGHVS and CDR2 is FNYEAQ. There are 14 residues in the CDR3. Trimming left V 4 bases short and J 0 bases short, with 8 bases between. The CDR3 protein is CASSSDYSTDTQYF. In DNA, the CDR3 is TGTGCCAGCAGCTCGGACTACAGCACAGATACGCAGTATTTT.

The table lists this clone with many counts. The chain combines TRBV19 with TRBJ1-1; D possibly corresponds to TRBD1 (5 bases). CDR3 length: 16 residues. CDR1 is LNHDA, CDR2 SQIVND, per germline (reference sequence). V lost 8 bases and J 0 bases, leaving 19 bases between the germline ends. The CDR3 region is CASYEGGATMNTEAFF. The CDR3 bases are TGTGCCAGTTATGAGGGAGGGGCCACTATGAACACTGAAGCTTTCTTT.

This clone was found many times. The genes are TRBV4-3 and TRBJ1-4, with 9 bases lining up with TRBD1. This CDR3 spans 15 amino acids. Germline V gives CDR1 LGHNA, CDR2 YSLEER. Trimming at V came to 2 bases and at J to 12 bases, leaving 10 bases not matched to a gene. CDR3 region: CASSQSPGQGNELFF. CDR3 nucleotides: TGCGCCAGCAGCCAATCCCCGGGACAGGGAAATGAACTGTTTTTT.

This clone was recorded many times. V gene TRBV18 combines with J gene TRBJ2-7; 13 bases agree with TRBD2. The CDR3 is 13 amino acids. The ends lost 6 bases at V and 5 bases at J; junction bases unmatched: 1. Germline V gives CDR1 KGHSH, CDR2 LQKENI. CDR3 DNA: TGTGCCAGCTCGGGGACTAGCGGGAACGAGCAGTACTTC. Translated: CASSGTSGNEQYF. The full variable domain, completed using reference TRBV18 and TRBJ2-7, is NAGVMQNPRHLVRRRGQEARLRCSPMKGHSHVYWYRQLPEEGLKFMVYLQKENIIDESGMPKERFSAEFPKEGPSILRIQQVVRGDSAAYFCASSGTSGNEQYFGPGTRLTVT.

This clone showed up many times. The V gene is TRBV19, the J gene TRBJ2-2, with 9 bases matching TRBD2. CDR3 size: 15 residues. CDR1 and CDR2 (germline): LNHDA, SQIVND (reference sequence). Unmatched junction bases numbered 8, after V lost 9 bases and J lost 3 bases. CDR3 DNA: TGTGCCAGCGCCTTAGCGGGAGTTTACACCGGGGAGCTGTTTTTT. Residues: CASALAGVYTGELFF.

Many counts were recorded for this clone. The chain carries TRBV5-1 and TRBJ1-2; 10 nucleotides match TRBD1. Germline-derived CDR1 and CDR2 are SGHRS and YFSETQ. The CDR3 sequence is 16 residues long. The trim removed 4 bases at V and 4 bases at J, leaving 10 bases unmatched. This chain's CDR3 is CASSPVGTGASYGYTF. The CDR3 DNA follows: TGCGCCAGCAGCCCCGTCGGGACAGGGGCTTCCTATGGCTACACCTTC.

At least ten counts were recorded for this clone. This chain links TRBV5-8 with TRBJ2-7, with D tentatively TRBD1 (5 bases). Trimming removed 6 bases from V and 4 bases from J, with 20 bases in between. This CDR3 has 15 amino acids. CDR1 and CDR2 (germline): SGHTS, YDEGEE. CDR3 protein: CASTVGLYGQYEQYF. The DNA of the CDR3 is TGTGCCAGCACCGTCGGCCTCTATGGACAATACGAGCAGTACTTC.